This TCR beta chain was captured by sequencing in a study of shared clonotypes between healthy human individuals. Every subset had its genomic DNA shared out evenly among several immunoSEQ plates. Some clones are missing from TCRdb's copy, which holds only in-frame ones; the method was immunoSEQ multiplex PCR. The table shows hundreds of thousands of clones, with around two thirds occurring only once. Worth noting for this clone: Its cognate antigen is unknown.

General study points: Sampling covered nothing but blood. Tissue TCR repertoires likely differ from those found in blood. As a rule, naive subsets had a larger estimated richness than memory subsets.

The clonotype originates from a man aged 25 to 45 in good health. Sequencing input: memory CD4+ T cells sorted from blood. The subset: CD45RA-negative fraction.

The CDR3 here is CASSFRHNEQFF. The CDR3 nucleotides are TGTGCCAGCAGCTTCAGACACAATGAGCAGTTCTTC. This chain links TRBV5-4 with TRBJ2-1; D is undetermined. The CDR3 sequence is 12 residues long. V lost 2 bases to trimming and J lost 5 bases, with 5 bases between them. Germline V gene sequence: CDR1 SGHNT, CDR2 YYREEE (reference sequence). Using reference TRBV5-4 and TRBJ2-1 for the parts outside the CDR3, the full variable domain is ETGVTQSPTHLIKTRGQQVTLRCSSQSGHNTVSWYQQALGQGPQFIFQYYREEENGRGNFPPRFSGLQFPNYSSELNVNALELDDSALYLCASSFRHNEQFFGPGTRLTVL.